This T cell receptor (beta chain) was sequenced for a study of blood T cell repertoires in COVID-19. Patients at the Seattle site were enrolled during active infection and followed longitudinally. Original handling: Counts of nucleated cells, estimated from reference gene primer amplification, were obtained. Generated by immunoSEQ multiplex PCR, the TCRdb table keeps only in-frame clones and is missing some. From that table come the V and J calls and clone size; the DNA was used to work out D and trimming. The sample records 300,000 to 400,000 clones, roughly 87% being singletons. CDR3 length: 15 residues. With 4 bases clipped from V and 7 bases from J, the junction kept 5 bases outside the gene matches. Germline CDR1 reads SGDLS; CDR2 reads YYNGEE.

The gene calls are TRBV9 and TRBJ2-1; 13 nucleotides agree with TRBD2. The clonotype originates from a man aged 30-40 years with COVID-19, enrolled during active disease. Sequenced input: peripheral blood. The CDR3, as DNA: TGTGCCAGCAGCCCTAAGACTAGCGGGAGGAATGAGCAGTTCTTC. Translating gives CASSPKTSGRNEQFF.